The 21 T cell receptor beta chains reported below all come from one sample, sequenced in a study of human T cells and chemical hapten exposure. Time point meaning: patch test 3, about 24 weeks after DPC sensitization. Treatment of the sample: therapeutic diphenylcyclopropenone sensitization with weekly scalp DPC. TCRdb processed the RACE reads anew with MiXCR; each CDR3 protein has one entry. The repertoire has 62,000 or so distinct CDR3 sequences, approximately 10% of them found once; the top ten carry about 2.5%. This material consisted of whole blood, taken in connection with sensitization to the hapten diphenylcyclopropenone (DPC). Receptors were obtained from a young woman with alopecia areata. Some clones in this sample may be carry-over from other donors' samples.

This clonotype turned up a few times. The chain links TRBV7-6 to TRBJ2-7; 8 nucleotides line up with TRBD2. After removal of 5 bases from V and 7 bases from J, the junction contained 13 bases not matched to a gene. Germline assignment: CDR1 SGHVS and CDR2 FNYEAQ. CDR3 size: 15 residues. This CDR3 reads CASSRDSGALREQYF. The CDR3 DNA reads TGTGCCAGCAGCCGGGATAGCGGGGCTCTCAGAGAGCAGTACTTC.

V and J are TRBV29-1 and TRBJ2-3; D gene unclear. This CDR3 is built from 13 residues. Germline loops: CDR1 SQVTM, CDR2 ANQGSEA. Trimming stripped 2 bases from V and 6 bases from J, with 12 bases between. CDR3 nucleotide sequence: TGCAGCGTTGAACTCGGATCGATGGATACGCAGTATTTT. Its protein product is CSVELGSMDTQYF.

This clonotype was seen more than once but under ten times. The rearrangement uses TRBV20-1 and TRBJ2-7; D gene uncertain. The V end was cut by 5 bases, the J end by 2 bases, with 10 bases between. Germline CDR1 is DFQATT and CDR2 is SNEGSKA (reference sequence). The CDR3 totals 12 residues. The chain's CDR3 is CSASDPPYEQYF. The CDR3 nucleotides read TGCAGTGCTTCAGACCCCCCCTACGAGCAGTACTTC.

In DNA form, the CDR3 reads TGCGCCAGCAGCTTGGAATCTTTGAGCACAGATACGCAGTATTTT. It is translated as CASSLESLSTDTQYF. The chain has TRBV5-1 and TRBJ2-3; D is undetermined. The CDR3 sequence is 15 residues long. Germline-derived CDR1 and CDR2 are SGHRS and YFSETQ. The V and J ends lost 0 bases and 0 bases respectively, with 8 bases between them.

The rearrangement links TRBV5-6 to TRBJ2-1; 11 bases map to TRBD2. The CDR3 has 16 amino acids. CDR1 is SGHDT and CDR2 is YYEEEE in the germline V gene. With V trimmed by 4 bases and J by 4 bases, 7 bases remained unmatched. The CDR3 is CASSLRTSGLYNEQFF. The DNA of the CDR3 is TGTGCCAGCAGCCTTAGGACTAGCGGGCTGTACAATGAGCAGTTCTTC.

The chain recombines TRBV12-3 or TRBV12-4 with TRBJ2-5, with D possibly TRBD1 on 6 matching bases. The CDR3 has 16 amino acids. V dropped 8 bases and J dropped 5 bases, with 24 bases sitting between them. The CDR3 DNA sequence: TGTGCCAGCTCACGAGAGGGCCAGGGGAGAATGGAGACCCAGTACTTC. It is translated as CASSREGQGRMETQYF.

This clonotype has a count of ten or more. The chain recombines TRBV5-1 with TRBJ1-6, with 10 bases lining up with TRBD1. CDR3 length: 13 amino acids. Trimming removed 5 bases from V and 8 bases from J; junction bases left unmatched: 1. Germline CDR1 SGHRS, CDR2 YFSETQ. The CDR3 region is CASRTGGDSPLHF. The CDR3 bases are TGCGCCAGCAGGACAGGGGGCGATTCACCCCTCCACTTT.

This chain connects TRBV10-3 to TRBJ2-3; D remains unclear. The CDR3 contains 12 residues. The germline CDR1 and CDR2 sequences are ENHRY and SYGVKD. The V end was cut by 6 bases, the J end by 2 bases, with 6 bases between. The CDR3 here is CAIRDLTDTQYF. DNA for the CDR3: TGTGCCATCAGGGACCTCACAGATACGCAGTATTTT.

This clonotype occurred many times. The CDR3 DNA reads as TGTGCCAGCAGTTACTCGTTCCCAGGGACCCAGCCCCAGCATTTT. Translated: CASSYSFPGTQPQHF. This chain connects TRBV6-5 to TRBJ1-5, with D possibly TRBD1 on 5 matching bases. With 0 bases removed from V and 7 bases from J, the gap between germline ends came to 13 bases. CDR3 length equals 15 residues. Germline loops: CDR1 MNHEY, CDR2 SVGAGI.

This chain uses TRBV29-1 with TRBJ1-6, with 7 bases lining up with TRBD1. The J segment lost 10 bases and the V segment lost 5 bases, leaving 11 bases of the junction unmatched. The CDR3 consists of 14 residues. The germline CDR1 and CDR2 sequences are SQVTM and ANQGSEA. The CDR3 nucleotides are TGCAGCGTTTCACAGGGGCAGGGGGAATCACCCCTCCACTTT. It yields the protein CSVSQGQGESPLHF.

This clonotype was seen more than once but under ten times. The chain uses TRBV29-1 and TRBJ2-7; TRBD1 might be the D (5 bases). This CDR3 contains 13 residues. V was shortened by 2 bases and J by 3 bases, with 11 bases between the two germline ends. The germline V gene has CDR1 SQVTM and CDR2 ANQGSEA. The CDR3 protein is CSVEPGQGYEQYF. The CDR3 coding sequence is TGCAGCGTTGAACCCGGACAAGGCTACGAGCAGTACTTC.

This clonotype was seen many times. The chain links TRBV5-6 to TRBJ1-5; D is unclear. The germline V gene encodes CDR1 SGHDT and CDR2 YYEEEE. This CDR3 comprises 15 residues. V was pared by 1 base and J by 4 bases, with 12 bases between. The CDR3 nucleotides are TGTGCCAGCAGCTTGCAGGCCCCGAGTAATCAGCCCCAGCATTTT. It is translated as CASSLQAPSNQPQHF.

This clonotype was seen many times. The chain links TRBV6-2 or TRBV6-3 to TRBJ1-5; D unresolved. With 5 bases removed from V and 3 bases from J, the gap between germline ends came to 14 bases. The CDR3 loop spans 15 amino acids. Germline V gene data show CDR1 as MNHEY and CDR2 as SVGEGT. CDR3 coding DNA: TGTGCCAGCAGTCTCCCCGGGAGGATCAATCAGCCCCAGCATTTT. Its protein product is CASSLPGRINQPQHF.

The sample holds a few counts of this clonotype. This chain connects TRBV12-3 or TRBV12-4 to TRBJ1-4, with D unresolved. The CDR3 consists of 14 residues. V was clipped by 6 bases and J by 5 bases, with 13 bases between them. Here the CDR3 DNA reads TGTGCCAGCAGCTTCGGGGTGGTGAATGAAAAACTGTTTTTT. This gives the protein CASSFGVVNEKLFF.

The chain is built from TRBV30 and TRBJ1-2, with 9 bases lining up with TRBD1. The CDR3 covers 16 residues. V trimming: 0 bases; J trimming: 6 bases; junction bases outside the gene matches: 11. Looked up from germline, CDR1 is GTSNPN and CDR2 is SVGIG (reference sequence). The CDR3 spells CAWSVGTTDRGDGYTF. The CDR3 DNA sequence: TGTGCCTGGAGTGTAGGAACAACCGACAGGGGGGATGGCTACACCTTC.

The sample holds many counts of this clonotype. This chain connects TRBV18 to TRBJ1-1; D ambiguous. The CDR3 covers 16 residues. The germline V gene has CDR1 KGHSH and CDR2 LQKENI. V was clipped by 0 bases and J by 3 bases, with 14 bases between them. The CDR3 DNA is TGTGCCAGCTCACCACCGTCAAGGTCTCGGGACACTGAAGCTTTCTTT. Translation gives CASSPPSRSRDTEAFF.

This clonotype was counted only a few times. The chain couples TRBV4-3 to TRBJ1-2; a weak D match, TRBD1 (5 bases). V shed 2 bases and J shed 1 base, with 11 bases lying between them. The germline V gene has CDR1 LGHNA and CDR2 YSLEER. The CDR3 has 15 residues. CDR3 nucleotide sequence: TGCGCCAGCAGCCAATCATTGGGGCTTAACTATGGCTACACCTTC. This codes for CASSQSLGLNYGYTF.

This chain connects TRBV19 to TRBJ2-3, with TRBD2 matching 8 bases. The CDR3 has 16 amino acids. V lost 0 bases, J lost 0 bases, and 2 bases stayed unmatched. Germline CDR1 is LNHDA and CDR2 is SQIVND (reference sequence). CDR3 DNA sequence: TGTGCCAGTAGTATAGATGTAGCGGGGAGCACAGATACGCAGTATTTT. Translated, it gives CASSIDVAGSTDTQYF. The full variable domain, its missing parts supplied by reference TRBV19 and TRBJ2-3, is DGGITQSPKYLFRKEGQNVTLSCEQNLNHDAMYWYRQDPGQGLRLIYYSQIVNDFQKGDIAEGYSVSREKKESFPLTVTSAQKNPTAFYLCASSIDVAGSTDTQYFGPGTRLTVL.

The chain employs TRBV27 and TRBJ2-6; a possible D gene is TRBD1 (6 bases). V lost 1 base, J lost 2 bases, and 6 bases lay in between. The CDR3 spans 15 residues. Germline V lookup: CDR1 MNHEY, CDR2 SMNVEV (reference sequence). The CDR3 DNA follows: TGTGCCAGCAGTTTATACAGGGCTGGGGCCAACGTCCTGACTTTC. Encoded protein: CASSLYRAGANVLTF.

Only a few counts were recorded for this clonotype. The chain recombines TRBV6-5 with TRBJ1-1; D not resolved. The length of the CDR3 is 17 residues. The ends were cut back, 0 bases at V and 0 bases at J, with 14 bases in the middle. Germline CDR1 and CDR2: MNHEY and SVGAGI. The CDR3 bases are TGTGCCAGCAGTTACTCGATGTTTCGAGGGCTGAACACTGAAGCTTTCTTT. This codes for CASSYSMFRGLNTEAFF.

This clonotype was observed a few times. The chain joins TRBV28 to TRBJ2-3, with TRBD2 identical over 12 bases. This CDR3 spans 17 amino acids. V gave up 4 bases and J gave up 0 bases; unmatched junction bases: 5. Per germline, CDR1 MDHEN and CDR2 SYDVKM. DNA of the CDR3: TGTGCCAGCAGTTCACCCACTAGCGGGAGGAGCACAGATACGCAGTATTTT. Its translation is CASSSPTSGRSTDTQYF.